This TCR beta chain was retrieved from a study of blood T cell repertoires in COVID-19. The repertoire was sequenced with immunoSEQ multiplex PCR; TCRdb's copy has only in-frame clones and lacks some. Here the sample spans some 160,000 clones, around 75% being singletons. This clone has only one observation. Sequencing used peripheral blood. The sequence derives from a woman aged 80 or over with acute or convalescent COVID-19.

This chain's CDR3 is CASSLERGGEAFF. The CDR3 coding sequence is TGTGCCAGCAGCTTAGAGAGGGGGGGTGAAGCTTTCTTT. The gene calls are TRBV7-9 and TRBJ1-1, with D perhaps matching TRBD1 (6 bases). V was trimmed by 1 base and J by 7 bases, leaving 10 bases between them. The CDR3 totals 13 residues. Per the germline V gene, CDR1 is SEHNR and CDR2 is FQNEAQ (reference sequence).